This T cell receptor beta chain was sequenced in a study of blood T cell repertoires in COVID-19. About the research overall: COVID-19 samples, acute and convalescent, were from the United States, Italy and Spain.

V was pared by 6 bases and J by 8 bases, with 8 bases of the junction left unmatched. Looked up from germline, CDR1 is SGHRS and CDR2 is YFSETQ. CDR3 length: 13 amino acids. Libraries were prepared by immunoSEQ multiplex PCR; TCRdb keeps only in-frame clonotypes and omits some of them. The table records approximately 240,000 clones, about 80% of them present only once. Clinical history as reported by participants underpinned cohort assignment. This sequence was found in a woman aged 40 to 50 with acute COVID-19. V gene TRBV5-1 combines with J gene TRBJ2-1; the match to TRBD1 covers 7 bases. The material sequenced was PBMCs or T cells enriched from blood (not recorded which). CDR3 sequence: CASKEGARHEQFF. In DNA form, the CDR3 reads TGCGCCAGCAAAGAGGGGGCGCGCCATGAGCAGTTCTTC.